This is a list of T cell receptor beta chains from one sample in a study of T cells in Graves' hyperthyroidism and ophthalmopathy. TCRdb analysed the multiplex PCR reads with MiXCR anew, one entry per CDR3 protein. The sample has under 700,000 distinct CDR3 sequences, 46% seen once. The sample consisted of peripheral blood or thyroid tissue (not recorded which). The receptor set was obtained from a woman between 18 and 29 years old with Graves' hyperthyroidism. Both conserved end residues are part of each CDR3. The D gene is left open where the match is weak. The size of a clone is reported for some rows only, either as once, few or many, or as a class for expanded clones.

d_gene,abundance,v_gene,j_gene,CDR3aa,CDR3nt
TRBD2,.,TRBV20-1,TRBJ2-5,CSAKFSGPETQYF,TGCAGTGCTAAATTTAGCGGGCCAGAGACCCAGTACTTC
.,few,TRBV16,TRBJ1-5,CASSPSSVSNQPQHF,TGTGCCAGCAGCCCATCCAGTGTGAGCAATCAGCCCCAGCATTTT
.,.,TRBV20-1,TRBJ2-2,CSARSYTAPNTGELFF,TGCAGTGCTAGGTCCTATACAGCTCCGAACACCGGGGAGCTGTTTTTT
.,.,TRBV29-1,TRBJ2-2,CSVVWTGELFF,TGCAGCGTTGTCTGGACAGGGGAGCTGTTTTTT
.,few,TRBV7-9,TRBJ2-7,CASSQSGQGHEQYF,TGTGCCAGCAGCCAATCCGGCCAGGGCCACGAGCAGTACTTC
.,many,TRBV19,TRBJ2-6,CASSPTRAGANVLTF,TGTGCCAGTAGCCCTACGAGAGCGGGGGCCAACGTCCTGACTTTC
TRBD1,.,TRBV2,TRBJ1-4,CASNNRDRAFIATNEKLFF,TGTGCCAGCAACAACCGGGACAGGGCATTTATTGCAACTAATGAAAAACTGTTTTTT
.,.,TRBV10-3,TRBJ2-6,CAISYSGVGGPPEDSGANVLTF,TGTGCCATCAGTTACTCTGGTGTCGGGGGGCCTCCAGAAGACTCTGGGGCCAACGTCCTGACTTTC
.,.,TRBV20-1,TRBJ2-6,CSAPAGTGANVLTF,TGCAGTGCCCCAGCAGGGACCGGGGCCAACGTCCTGACTTTC
.,.,TRBV12-3/TRBV12-4,TRBJ1-4,CVSSPAGPDEKLFF,TGTGTCAGCAGTCCAGCAGGGCCGGATGAAAAACTGTTTTTT
.,.,TRBV5-1,TRBJ1-1,CASSLYGRGLETEAFF,TGCGCCAGCAGCTTGTACGGGAGGGGGTTGGAAACTGAAGCTTTCTTT
TRBD1,many,TRBV19,TRBJ1-2,CASSGTGRGYTF,TGTGCCAGTAGTGGGACAGGGAGAGGCTACACCTTC
.,.,TRBV2,TRBJ1-2,CASSDWAYTGYTF,TGTGCCAGCAGTGACTGGGCCTATACGGGCTACACCTTC
TRBD2,few,TRBV10-3,TRBJ2-2,CAITARLAAGELFF,TGTGCCATCACCGCCAGACTAGCCGCCGGGGAGCTGTTTTTT
TRBD1,medium-sized,TRBV9,TRBJ1-6,CASSDTAGTAWWNSPLHF,TGTGCCAGCAGCGACACCGCCGGGACAGCGTGGTGGAATTCACCCCTCCACTTT
.,few,TRBV9,TRBJ2-7,CASSVDNGANEQYF,TGTGCCAGCAGCGTAGACAATGGGGCCAACGAGCAGTACTTC
.,.,TRBV12-5,TRBJ1-5,CASGLDGGWHSNQPQHF,TGTGCTAGTGGTTTGGACGGGGGCTGGCATAGCAATCAGCCCCAGCATTTT
.,many,TRBV19,TRBJ2-6,CASNRDSGANVLTF,TGTGCCAGTAACAGGGACTCTGGGGCCAACGTCCTGACTTTC
.,many,TRBV25-1,TRBJ2-5,CASSGGTSQETQYF,TGTGCCAGCAGTGGTGGGACTTCCCAAGAGACCCAGTACTTC
TRBD1,many,TRBV10-2,TRBJ2-5,CASKGQRETQYF,TGCGCCAGCAAGGGACAGCGGGAGACCCAGTACTTC
.,few,TRBV7-6,TRBJ1-4,CASSQDPTTNEKLFF,TGTGCCAGCAGCCAAGATCCGACAACTAATGAAAAACTGTTTTTT
TRBD2,.,TRBV7-9,TRBJ2-7,CASSLWEGDSYEQYF,TGTGCCAGCAGCTTATGGGAGGGAGACTCCTACGAGCAGTACTTC
.,.,TRBV29-1,TRBJ1-1,CACGRLNTEAFF,TGTGCCTGCGGACGGCTGAACACTGAAGCTTTCTTT
.,.,TRBV15,TRBJ1-4,CATSTPGDNEKLFF,TGTGCCACCAGCACCCCAGGGGATAATGAAAAACTGTTTTTT
.,.,TRBV7-9,TRBJ1-2,CASSGLIDRTNGYTF,TGTGCCAGCAGCGGGTTGATCGACAGGACGAATGGCTACACCTTC
.,.,TRBV2,TRBJ2-7,CALPGGIYEQYF,TGTGCCCTCCCGGGCGGGATCTACGAGCAGTACTTC
.,many,TRBV10-3,TRBJ2-7,CAISDSQTEQYF,TGTGCCATCAGTGATTCCCAGACTGAGCAGTACTTC
.,.,TRBV2,TRBJ1-2,CASPRDIPNYGYTF,TGTGCCAGCCCTAGGGACATCCCTAACTATGGCTACACCTTC
TRBD2,.,TRBV29-1,TRBJ2-5,CSSHGAGDVKTQYF,TGCAGCAGCCATGGAGCGGGAGATGTAAAGACCCAGTACTTC
.,few,TRBV20-1,TRBJ1-4,CSARDPASNEKLFF,TGCAGTGCTAGAGATCCGGCGAGTAATGAAAAACTGTTTTTT
.,.,TRBV10-3,TRBJ2-5,CAISESRQNQETQYF,TGTGCCATCAGTGAGTCGAGACAGAACCAAGAGACCCAGTACTTC
.,.,TRBV7-9,TRBJ2-5,CASSLVIGKETQYF,TGTGCCAGCAGCTTAGTAATAGGGAAAGAGACCCAGTACTTC
.,.,TRBV19,TRBJ2-7,CASSVGQPSYEQYF,TGTGCCAGTAGTGTCGGACAGCCCTCCTACGAGCAGTACTTC
TRBD1,few,TRBV24-1,TRBJ1-6,CATSDFRGQVLYNSPLHF,TGTGCCACCAGTGATTTCCGGGGACAGGTCCTATATAATTCACCCCTCCACTTT
.,.,TRBV24-1,TRBJ2-6,CATTHLRDRQANVLTF,TGTGCCACCACCCACCTGCGGGACAGACAGGCCAACGTCCTGACTTTC
TRBD2,many,TRBV7-8,TRBJ2-5,CASSLGRGGQETQYF,TGTGCCAGCAGCTTAGGGCGGGGGGGACAGGAGACCCAGTACTTC
.,few,TRBV7-2,TRBJ2-2,CASSLRASRRAGELFF,.